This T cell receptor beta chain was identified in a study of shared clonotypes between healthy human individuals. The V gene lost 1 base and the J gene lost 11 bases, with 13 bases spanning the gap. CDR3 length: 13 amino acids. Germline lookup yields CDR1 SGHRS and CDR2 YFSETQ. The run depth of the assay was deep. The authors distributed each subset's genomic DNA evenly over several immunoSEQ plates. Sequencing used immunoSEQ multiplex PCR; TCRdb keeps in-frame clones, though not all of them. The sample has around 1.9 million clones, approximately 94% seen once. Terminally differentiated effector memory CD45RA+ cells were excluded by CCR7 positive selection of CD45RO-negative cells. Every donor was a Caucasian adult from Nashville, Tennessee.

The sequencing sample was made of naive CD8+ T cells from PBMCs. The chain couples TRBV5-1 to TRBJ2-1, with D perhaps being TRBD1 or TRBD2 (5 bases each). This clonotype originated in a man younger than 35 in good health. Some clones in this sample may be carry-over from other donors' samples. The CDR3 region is CASSLSVREKQFF. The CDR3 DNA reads TGCGCCAGCAGCTTGAGTGTCAGGGAGAAGCAGTTCTTC.